This T cell receptor beta chain was captured by sequencing in a study of blood T cell repertoires in COVID-19. Overall study: Sample material is recorded as cDNA or gDNA derived from T cells, B-cell-depleted T cells, or PBMCs.

As processed by the authors: Scientists estimated how many nucleated cells there were by amplifying reference gene primers. Sequencing was performed with immunoSEQ multiplex PCR; in TCRdb, only in-frame clones are kept and a portion is missing. That table is the source of V, J and clone size, and D and trimming were worked out from the DNA. The sample lists some 15,000 clones, under 95% occurring once. This CDR3 region has 13 residues. The V gene's germline CDR1 is SGHNT and CDR2 YYREEE (reference sequence). V was pared by 3 bases and J by 0 bases, with 0 bases of the junction left unmatched. The TCR comes from a man aged 55-75 years with active COVID-19. What was sequenced was peripheral blood. This chain uses TRBV5-4 with TRBJ2-7, with TRBD2 identical over 7 bases. In DNA, the CDR3 is TGTGCCAGCAGCTCTAGCGGCTCCTACGAGCAGTACTTC. This sequence encodes CASSSSGSYEQYF.